The table lists the clone carrying this T cell receptor beta chain with a few counts. Antigen unknown. The library targeted TCRbeta and was prepared with unique molecular identifiers. TCRdb called the PCR reads again in MiXCR, with one record for every CDR3 protein. The table shows roughly 670,000 distinct CDR3 sequences, with about an eighth occurring only once. This sample was taken from a study of T-cell reconstitution after alpha-beta-depleted transplantation in children. General observations from the study: Reportedly, only several hundred clones from non-depleted graft cells drove alpha-beta T-cell counts at about two months. At day 60, the high TCRbeta diversity found in some patients originated from recipient T cells and thymic progenitors that had survived. By one year post-transplant, T-cell counts and diversity largely arose from T cells that were newly produced.

With V trimmed by 3 bases and J by 2 bases, 5 bases remained unmatched. Germline values: CDR1 SGHRS, CDR2 YFSETQ. The CDR3 consists of 14 residues. The sample consisted of PBMCs, taken before TCRalphabeta/CD19-depleted stem cell transplant. The receptor comes from a girl aged 2 to 10 with congenital amegakaryocytic thrombocytopenia, due to receive a stem cell transplant. This rearrangement joins TRBV5-1 to TRBJ2-7; TRBD1 matches 7 bases. CDR3 protein: CASSSGQVTYEQYF. The CDR3 DNA is TGCGCCAGCAGCTCAGGACAGGTGACCTACGAGCAGTACTTC.